This TCR beta chain was found in a study of identifying expanded T cells in peripheral blood. Generated by immunoSEQ multiplex PCR, the TCRdb table keeps only in-frame clones and is missing some. The profile shows roughly 63,000 clones, about four fifths of them singletons. Collection occurred without any documented infections or immune events in donors. On this clone itself: Its antigen is undetermined.

General study findings and limits: Two-week clone count variance significantly increased as total template count grew. Technical replicates showed around 1.2 changed clones; roughly two weeks 15 to 20; four weeks 19.

This receptor was obtained from a person aged 18 to 70 in good health. Sequenced material: blood.

CDR3: CASSLNRGVETQYF. The CDR3 nucleotides read TGTGCCAGCAGCTTAAACAGAGGTGTGGAGACCCAGTACTTC. This chain uses TRBV7-2 with TRBJ2-5; D uncertain. With 2 bases removed from V and 5 bases from J, the gap between germline ends came to 12 bases. Per germline, CDR1 SGHTA and CDR2 FQGNSA. CDR3 length: 14 amino acids.